A single TCR beta chain is shown here with its context. Treatment in this sample: oral pan-JAK inhibitor, 5-10 mg twice daily. RNA was isolated and reverse transcribed to cDNA, the sequencing template. TCRdb's table, derived via immunoSEQ multiplex PCR, lists solely in-frame clones and lacks some. This repertoire shows approximately 150,000 clones, around 87% found once; its top ten account for about 13%. This sample is drawn from a study of CD8+ T cells in alopecia areata. The CDR3 runs to 15 residues. V shed 4 bases and J 3 bases; nucleotides not matched to a gene: 8. CDR1 is SGHDT, CDR2 YYEEEE, per germline.

The sequencing here drew on CD8+ T cells sorted from blood, taken at week 4, from a patient treated with tofacitinib. This chain connects TRBV5-6 to TRBJ1-1, with TRBD1 identical over 8 bases. The TCR originated in a human donor with alopecia areata. The CDR3 nucleotides read TGTGCCAGCAGCGGATCGGACAGGGAACACACTGAAGCTTTCTTT. It encodes CASSGSDREHTEAFF. Based on the CDR3 plus reference TRBV5-6 and TRBJ1-1, the full variable domain is DAGVTQSPTHLIKTRGQQVTLRCSPKSGHDTVSWYQQALGQGPQFIFQYYEEEERQRGNFPDRFSGHQFPNYSSELNVNALLLGDSALYLCASSGSDREHTEAFFGQGTRLTVV.